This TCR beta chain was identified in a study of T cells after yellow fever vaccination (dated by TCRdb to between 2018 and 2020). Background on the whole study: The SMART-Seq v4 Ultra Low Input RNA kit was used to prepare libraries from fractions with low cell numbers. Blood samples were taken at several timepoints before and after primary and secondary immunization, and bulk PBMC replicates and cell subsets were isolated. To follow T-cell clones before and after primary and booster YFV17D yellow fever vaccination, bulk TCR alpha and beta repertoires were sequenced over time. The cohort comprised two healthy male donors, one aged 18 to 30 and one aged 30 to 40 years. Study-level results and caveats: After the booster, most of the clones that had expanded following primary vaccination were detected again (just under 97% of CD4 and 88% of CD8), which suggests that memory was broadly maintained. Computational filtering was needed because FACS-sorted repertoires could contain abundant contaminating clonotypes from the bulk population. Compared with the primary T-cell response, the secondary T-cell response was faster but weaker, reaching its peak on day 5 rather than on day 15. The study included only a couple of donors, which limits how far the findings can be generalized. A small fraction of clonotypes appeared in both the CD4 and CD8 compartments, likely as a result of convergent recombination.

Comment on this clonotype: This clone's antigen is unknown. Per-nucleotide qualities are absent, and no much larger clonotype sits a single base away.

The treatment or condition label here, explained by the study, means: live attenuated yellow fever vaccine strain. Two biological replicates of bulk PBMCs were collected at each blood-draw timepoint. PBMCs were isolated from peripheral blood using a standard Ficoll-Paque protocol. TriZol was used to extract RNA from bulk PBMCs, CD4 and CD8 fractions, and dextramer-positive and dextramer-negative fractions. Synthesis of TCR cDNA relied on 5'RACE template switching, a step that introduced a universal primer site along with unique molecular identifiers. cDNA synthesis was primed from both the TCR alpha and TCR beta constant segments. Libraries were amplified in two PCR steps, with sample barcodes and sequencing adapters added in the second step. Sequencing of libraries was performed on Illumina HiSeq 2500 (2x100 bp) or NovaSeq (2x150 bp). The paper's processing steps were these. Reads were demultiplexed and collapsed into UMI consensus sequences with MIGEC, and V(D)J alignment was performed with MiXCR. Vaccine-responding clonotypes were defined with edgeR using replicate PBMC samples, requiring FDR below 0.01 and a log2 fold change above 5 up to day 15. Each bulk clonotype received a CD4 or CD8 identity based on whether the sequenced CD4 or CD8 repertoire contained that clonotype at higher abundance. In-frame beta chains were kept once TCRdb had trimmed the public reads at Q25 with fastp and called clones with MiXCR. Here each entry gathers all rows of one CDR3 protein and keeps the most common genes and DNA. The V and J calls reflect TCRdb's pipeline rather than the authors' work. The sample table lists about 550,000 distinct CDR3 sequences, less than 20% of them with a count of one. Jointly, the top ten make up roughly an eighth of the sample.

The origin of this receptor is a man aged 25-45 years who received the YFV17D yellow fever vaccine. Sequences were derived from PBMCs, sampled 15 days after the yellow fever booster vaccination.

The CDR3 protein is CATRTPLVSYEQYF. The DNA sequence reads TGTGCCACCCGCACCCCACTAGTCTCCTACGAGCAGTACTTC. The chain uses TRBV28 and TRBJ2-7, and perhaps TRBD2 as D gene, on 5 matching bases. The germline V gene provides CDR1 MDHEN and CDR2 SYDVKM. The junction carries 16 bases between V and J, which are trimmed by 10 bases and 0 bases respectively. From the cysteine through the phenylalanine, the CDR3 covers 14 amino acids. The DNA shown is the 42-base CDR3, in frame from base 1.